Below, one TCR beta chain is given with its context. Its antigen is not known. The sample belongs to a study of T cell repertoires in cytomegalovirus infection. Across the whole study: The study used recently identified HLA-C-restricted and well-studied HLA-B-restricted CMV epitopes. From public TCR beta signatures came an indication of both CMV infection and matching HLA type.

The CDR3 is 14 residues long. Trimming cost V 4 bases and J 6 bases; bases outside gene matches: 7. CDR1 and CDR2 (germline): DFQATT, SNEGSKA (reference sequence). TCRdb recomputed calls from the reads with MiXCR, one row per CDR3 protein. The data contain 140,000 to 150,000 distinct CDR3 sequences, approximately 30% of them singletons. Study-wide findings and caveats: Within the response measured ex vivo, HLA-C-restricted CMV-specific TCR beta clonotypes were dominant.

The TCR comes from a human donor in good health (CMV status not recorded). Some clones in this sample may be carry-over from other donors' samples. This chain joins TRBV20-1 and TRBJ2-1, with 9 bases fitting TRBD1. This sample comprised CD8+ T cells from cultured PBMCs, obtained from culture after CMV antigen stimulation. The CDR3 loop reads CSATGTGTFNEQFF. Here the CDR3 DNA reads TGCAGTGCTACCGGGACAGGGACATTCAATGAGCAGTTCTTC.